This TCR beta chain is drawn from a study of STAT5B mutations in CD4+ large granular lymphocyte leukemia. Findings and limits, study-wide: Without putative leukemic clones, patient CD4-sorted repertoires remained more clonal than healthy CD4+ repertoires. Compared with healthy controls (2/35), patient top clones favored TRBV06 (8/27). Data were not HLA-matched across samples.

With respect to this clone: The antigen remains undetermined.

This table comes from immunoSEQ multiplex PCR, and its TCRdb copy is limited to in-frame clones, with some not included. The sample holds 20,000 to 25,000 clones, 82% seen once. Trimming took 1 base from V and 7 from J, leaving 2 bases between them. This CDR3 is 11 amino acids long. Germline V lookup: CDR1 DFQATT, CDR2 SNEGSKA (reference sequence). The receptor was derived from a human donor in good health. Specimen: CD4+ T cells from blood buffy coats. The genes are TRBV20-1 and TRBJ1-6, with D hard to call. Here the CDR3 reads CSARGNSPLHF. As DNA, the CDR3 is TGCAGTGCTAGAGGAAATTCACCCCTCCACTTT.